This T cell receptor beta chain appears in the sequencing data of a study of T-cell reconstitution after alpha-beta-depleted transplantation in children. At least ten counts were recorded for this clonotype. Its antigen is still unknown. Study-level points and caveats: Recipient T cells and thymic progenitors that survived were the source of the high TCRbeta diversity seen at day 60 in some patients. In patients about two months after transplant, alpha-beta T cells reportedly arose from several hundred expanded graft clones.

This CDR3 region has 16 residues. The germline gives CDR1 MGHDK, CDR2 SYGVNS. V was clipped by 4 bases and J by 8 bases; unmatched bases: 13. For TCRbeta, the library was prepared with unique molecular identifiers. TCRdb analysed the PCR reads with MiXCR anew, one entry per CDR3 protein. The top ten hold 0.65% to 0.9% of the sample, which has hundreds of thousands of distinct CDR3 sequences, about an eighth seen once. The sequence was collected from a girl between 2 and 10 years old with congenital amegakaryocytic thrombocytopenia, due to receive a stem cell transplant. The chain links TRBV25-1 to TRBJ2-1; TRBD1 aligns across 8 bases. The sequences come from PBMCs, collected before TCRalphabeta/CD19-depleted stem cell transplant. The CDR3 loop reads CASSAPRGTGGDEQFF. CDR3 DNA sequence: TGTGCCAGCAGTGCCCCCCGCGGGACAGGCGGCGATGAGCAGTTCTTC. The full variable domain, its missing parts supplied by reference TRBV25-1 and TRBJ2-1, is EADIYQTPRYLVIGTGKKITLECSQTMGHDKMYWYQQDPGMELHLIHYSYGVNSTEKGDLSSESTVSRIRTEHFPLTLESARPSHTSQYLCASSAPRGTGGDEQFFGPGTRLTVL.